The source of this T cell receptor beta chain is a study of regulatory T cells in long-lasting Graves disease. This clonotype was counted ten times or more. According to the study, TCR beta libraries were built with iRepertoire HTBI primers and CDR3-region Arm-PCR. A single record per CDR3 protein comes from TCRdb applying MiXCR to the multiplex PCR reads. Among roughly 400,000 distinct CDR3 sequences listed, about 21% were seen once. The time point denotes: persistent/refractory GD, antithyroid drugs over 5 years with positive TRAb. RNA from PBMCs was the source of the TCR library. With V trimmed by 0 bases and J by 7 bases, 7 bases remained unmatched. Germline-derived CDR1 and CDR2 are LNHNV and YYDKDF (reference sequence). CDR3 length equals 16 residues.

Sequenced here: peripheral blood mononuclear cells (PBMCs), sampled when the disease was refractory, from a patient treated with antithyroid drugs. The clonotype comes from a female donor with Graves disease. This chain connects TRBV15 to TRBJ2-2; 8 nucleotides agree with TRBD2. CDR3 sequence reads: CATSRDLAGGNGELFF. The CDR3, as DNA: TGTGCCACCAGCAGAGATCTGGCGGGAGGAAACGGGGAGCTGTTTTTT.